The next 9 T cell receptor beta chains were all read from a single sample in a study of cytomegalovirus exposure and HLA in healthy donors. The data were produced by immunoSEQ multiplex PCR, yet TCRdb's version contains in-frame clones alone and is incomplete. The data hold some 140,000 clones, with almost 85% observed a single time. Material: PBMCs. The receptors come from a man under 40 in good health and CMV-seropositive.

The chain joins TRBV5-4 to TRBJ1-6; D is ambiguous. CDR1 is SGHNT, CDR2 YYREEE, per germline (reference sequence). The CDR3 contains 15 residues. Trimming left V 4 bases short and J 3 bases short, with 11 bases between. Written as DNA, the CDR3 is TGTGCCAGCAGCGACGAAGACAACTATAATTCACCCCTCCACTTT. Encoded protein: CASSDEDNYNSPLHF.

V gene TRBV30 combines with J gene TRBJ1-2; D gene uncertain. Looked up from germline, CDR1 is GTSNPN and CDR2 is SVGIG (reference sequence). The length of the CDR3 is 13 residues. The ends were cut back, 3 bases at V and 0 bases at J, with 8 bases in the middle. CDR3 residues: CAWRKLANYGYTF. For the CDR3, the DNA is TGTGCCTGGAGGAAGCTTGCTAACTATGGCTACACCTTC.

This sequence joins TRBV6-1 and TRBJ1-5; tentatively, D is TRBD1 (6 bases). The germline V gene encodes CDR1 MNHNS and CDR2 SASEGT. This CDR3 contains 15 residues. Trimming shortened V by 3 bases and J by 2 bases, and 11 bases separated the two germline ends. CDR3 amino acids: CASSDRSGGNQPQHF. The CDR3 DNA is TGTGCCAGCAGTGATCGGTCAGGGGGCAATCAGCCCCAGCATTTT.

J is TRBJ2-2 and V is TRBV27; 10 bases match TRBD2. The V gene end was trimmed by 5 bases and the J gene end by 6 bases; junction bases not matched to a gene: 12. The CDR3 runs 17 residues. CDR1 is MNHEY and CDR2 is SMNVEV in the germline V gene (reference sequence). CDR3 in amino acids: CASSPESSGGWAGELFF. The CDR3 DNA sequence: TGTGCCAGCAGTCCCGAGAGTAGCGGGGGGTGGGCCGGGGAGCTGTTTTTT.

The chain carries TRBV30 and TRBJ2-4; a weak D match, TRBD2 (6 bases). Germline CDR1 GTSNPN, CDR2 SVGIG (reference sequence). The V end was cut by 4 bases, the J end by 6 bases, with 13 bases between. This CDR3 is 13 amino acids long. The CDR3 loop reads CAWNRDSRNIQYF. The DNA for the CDR3 is TGTGCCTGGAACCGGGACTCGAGAAACATTCAGTACTTC. Based on the CDR3 plus reference TRBV30 and TRBJ2-4, the full variable domain is SQTIHQWPATLVQPVGSPLSLECTVEGTSNPNLYWYRQAAGRGLQLLFYSVGIGQISSEVPQNLSASRPQDRQFILSSKKLLLSDSGFYLCAWNRDSRNIQYFGAGTRLSVL.

The V call is TRBV29-1, the J call TRBJ2-3; D is unclear. The germline gives CDR1 SQVTM, CDR2 ANQGSEA. The V gene lost 3 bases and the J gene lost 4 bases, with 5 bases spanning the gap. This CDR3 contains 11 residues. The DNA for the CDR3 is TGCAGCGTTGATTTAGCAGATACGCAGTATTTT. Translating gives CSVDLADTQYF.

V gene TRBV4-3 combines with J gene TRBJ1-2, with D hard to call. From germline, CDR1 is LGHNA and CDR2 YSLEER. The length of the CDR3 is 13 residues. V lost 1 base and J 9 bases, leaving 12 bases between the germline ends. The DNA for the CDR3 is TGCGCCAGCAGCCAAGCCGGGTTATATAGCTACACCTTC. Amino acids: CASSQAGLYSYTF.

The CDR3 is CASSSTSGSYNEQFF. CDR3 coding DNA: TGTGCCAGCAGCTCAACTAGCGGGAGCTACAATGAGCAGTTCTTC. The V gene is TRBV7-3, the J gene TRBJ2-1; TRBD2 matches 11 bases. Germline V gene data show CDR1 as SGHTA and CDR2 as FQGTGA. The V and J ends lost 4 bases and 3 bases, in that order; junction bases with no gene match: 2. The CDR3 extends over 15 amino acids. The entire variable domain, with the rest obtained from reference TRBV7-3 and TRBJ2-1, is as follows: GAGVSQTPSNKVTEKGKYVELRCDPISGHTALYWYRQSLGQGPEFLIYFQGTGAADDSGLPNDRFFAVRPEGSVSTLKIQRTERGDSAVYLCASSSTSGSYNEQFFGPGTRLTVL.

This chain connects TRBV2 to TRBJ1-1; TRBD1 is a possible D gene (5 bases). Germline CDR1 reads SNHLY; CDR2 reads FYNNEI. The CDR3 runs 13 residues. V dropped 6 bases and J dropped 2 bases, with 10 bases sitting between them. The CDR3 loop is CASRDNPNTEAFF. The DNA of the CDR3 is TGTGCCAGCAGGGACAACCCCAACACTGAAGCTTTCTTT.